One sample yielded the 18 T cell receptor beta chains listed below, sequenced in a study of T cells in Graves' hyperthyroidism and ophthalmopathy. Amplified TCR beta CDR3 regions derived from RNA transcripts. TCR CDR3 regions were first amplified by RT-PCR with HTBI primers. TCRdb reprocessed the multiplex PCR reads via MiXCR and lists one record per CDR3 protein. The sample records some 500,000 distinct CDR3 sequences, 15% to 20% being singletons. Sequencing used blood. All receptors come from a woman under 40 with Graves' ophthalmopathy.

The V call is TRBV30, the J call TRBJ1-1; the match to TRBD1 covers 8 bases. The CDR3 runs to 16 residues. V shed 1 base, J shed 1 base, and the junction held 8 bases outside the gene matches. The V gene's germline CDR1 is GTSNPN and CDR2 SVGIG (reference sequence). This chain's CDR3 is CAWSEPPGTGNTEAFF. Written as DNA, the CDR3 is TGTGCCTGGAGTGAACCTCCCGGGACAGGGAACACTGAAGCTTTCTTT.

This clonotype was seen repeatedly, ten times or more. This rearrangement joins TRBV2 to TRBJ2-5, with 7 nucleotides matching TRBD2. With V trimmed by 8 bases and J by 5 bases, 11 bases remained unmatched. CDR3 length: 14 amino acids. Germline V gene sequence: CDR1 SNHLY, CDR2 FYNNEI. CDR3 sequence: CASVAGEGLETQYF. The CDR3 coding sequence is TGTGCCAGCGTCGCGGGAGAAGGGTTGGAGACCCAGTACTTC.

V and J are TRBV6-1 and TRBJ1-3; TRBD1 is a possible D gene (6 bases). The V end was cut by 5 bases, the J end by 0 bases, with 11 bases between. This CDR3 has 15 residues. Germline V lookup: CDR1 MNHNS, CDR2 SASEGT. CDR3 region: CASSLTGYSGNTIYF. The CDR3 region has the DNA TGTGCCAGCAGTTTAACAGGGTACTCTGGAAACACCATATATTTT.

This clonotype was recorded at least ten times. The CDR3 bases are TGCAGTGCTAGGGCACAGGGGGTTTATCAGCCCCAGCATTTT. This codes for CSARAQGVYQPQHF. The chain has TRBV20-1 and TRBJ1-5; 8 nucleotides agree with TRBD1. J gave up 5 bases and V 3 bases, and 6 bases lay outside the gene matches. The germline CDR1 and CDR2 sequences are DFQATT and SNEGSKA (reference sequence). There are 14 residues in the CDR3.

This clonotype showed up many times. The rearrangement joins TRBV7-3 to TRBJ2-3, with 13 bases that match TRBD2. Germline CDR1 reads SGHTA; CDR2 reads FQGTGA. The CDR3 runs to 15 residues. V shed 8 bases and J 4 bases; nucleotides not matched to a gene: 6. The CDR3 sequence: CASSPGLAGADTQYF. The CDR3, as DNA: TGTGCCAGCTCACCCGGACTAGCGGGAGCAGATACGCAGTATTTT.

This clonotype was counted many times. V gene TRBV20-1 combines with J gene TRBJ2-1; D remains unclear. V was clipped by 0 bases and J by 4 bases, with 16 bases between them. The CDR3 length is 16 residues. Per germline, CDR1 DFQATT and CDR2 SNEGSKA (reference sequence). CDR3 in amino acids: CSARDLRLSIYNEQFF. CDR3 DNA: TGCAGTGCTAGAGATCTTAGGCTTTCTATATACAATGAGCAGTTCTTC.

This clonotype has just a few counts. The gene calls are TRBV7-2 and TRBJ2-3; no reliable D call. V was shortened by 2 bases and J by 3 bases, with 6 bases between the two germline ends. Per the germline V gene, CDR1 is SGHTA and CDR2 is FQGNSA. This CDR3 region has 13 residues. The CDR3 nucleotides are TGTGCCAGCAGCTTACCCCAGACAGATACGCAGTATTTT. It specifies CASSLPQTDTQYF. The variable domain in full, with the rest retrieved from reference TRBV7-2 and TRBJ2-3, is GAGVSQSPSNKVTEKGKDVELRCDPISGHTALYWYRQSLGQGLEFLIYFQGNSAPDKSGLPSDRFSAERTGGSVSTLTIQRTQQEDSAVYLCASSLPQTDTQYFGPGTRLTVL.

There are many counts of this clonotype. The chain combines TRBV6-1 with TRBJ2-5, with 10 bases identical to TRBD2. This CDR3 is built from 17 residues. Germline trimming cut 3 bases from V and 5 bases from J; bases unmatched to any gene: 12. Germline V CDR1 and CDR2: MNHNS, SASEGT. The CDR3: CASSEILAGLKRETQYF. The DNA of the CDR3 is TGTGCCAGCAGTGAGATACTAGCGGGATTAAAGAGGGAGACCCAGTACTTC.

This clonotype was seen repeatedly, ten times or more. This sequence joins TRBV30 and TRBJ2-7, with TRBD2 matching 11 bases. The CDR3 has 15 residues. Germline-derived CDR1 and CDR2 are GTSNPN and SVGIG (reference sequence). J was trimmed by 7 bases and V by 0 bases; bases with no gene match: 8. The CDR3 protein is CAWSVLAGGPGEQYF. The CDR3 DNA reads TGTGCCTGGAGTGTGTTAGCGGGAGGGCCAGGTGAGCAGTACTTC.

The gene calls are TRBV29-1 and TRBJ2-4, with a weak D call TRBD2 (6 bases). The CDR3 length is 14 residues. V dropped 7 bases and J dropped 6 bases, with 19 bases sitting between them. Germline V gives CDR1 SQVTM, CDR2 ANQGSEA. For the CDR3, the DNA is TGCAGCGCTATGGCGGGACTCTCCGGAAACATTCAGTACTTC. Its protein product is CSAMAGLSGNIQYF.

The gene calls are TRBV2 and TRBJ2-1; D remains unclear. Germline V gene lookup returns CDR1 SNHLY and CDR2 FYNNEI. Trimming took 4 bases from V and 5 from J, leaving 9 bases between them. The CDR3 is 13 amino acids. The CDR3, as DNA: TGTGCCAGCAGTGTACTGGATAACAATGAGCAGTTCTTC. As protein: CASSVLDNNEQFF.

Comment on this clonotype: The germline gene is not matched at one end of the junction; a read error may be the cause. DNA for the CDR3: TGCGGTGCTAGAGATGGGCTAGCCATTGGCGATGAGCAGTTCTTC. As protein: CGARDGLAIGDEQFF. The J gene is TRBJ2-1, the V gene TRBV20-1, with D perhaps TRBD2 (5 bases). Germline loops: CDR1 DFQATT, CDR2 SNEGSKA (reference sequence). The CDR3 has 15 amino acids.

The V and J genes are TRBV4-3 and TRBJ2-7; D might be TRBD2 (6 bases). CDR1 is LGHNA and CDR2 is YSLEER in the germline V gene. V dropped 3 bases and J dropped 7 bases, with 37 bases sitting between them. The CDR3 has 21 amino acids. The CDR3 DNA is TGCGCCAGCAGCCACAATACCGTACCTCGCAAAACGGGAGTTTGGAGGAATGAGCAGTACTTC. Its protein is CASSHNTVPRKTGVWRNEQYF.

This clonotype was seen many times. The genes are TRBV10-3 and TRBJ2-1; 16 bases match TRBD2. The CDR3 runs 17 residues. The germline gives CDR1 ENHRY, CDR2 SYGVKD. V shed 6 bases and J 8 bases; nucleotides not matched to a gene: 10. The CDR3 reads CAISQGTSGRVDDEQFF. CDR3 bases: TGTGCCATCAGCCAGGGGACTAGCGGGAGGGTGGACGATGAGCAGTTCTTC.

This clonotype came up a few times. The rearrangement joins TRBV6-1 to TRBJ1-4, with 8 positions matching TRBD1. Germline CDR1 reads MNHNS; CDR2 reads SASEGT. This CDR3 contains 14 residues. With V trimmed by 2 bases and J by 8 bases, 4 bases remained unmatched. CDR3 DNA sequence: TGTGCCAGCAGTGAATGGACAGGGTACGAAAAACTGTTTTTT. Protein product: CASSEWTGYEKLFF.

This clonotype was seen repeatedly, ten times or more. The V call is TRBV6-2 or TRBV6-3, the J call TRBJ2-1; D ambiguous. CDR1 is MNHEY and CDR2 is SVGEGT in the germline V gene. The V end lost 5 bases, the J end lost 5 bases, and 19 bases lay between the germline ends. CDR3 length: 16 residues. The CDR3 region is CASSDLKFVRDNEQFF. CDR3 coding DNA: TGTGCCAGCAGTGACCTAAAGTTCGTACGTGACAATGAGCAGTTCTTC.

This clonotype came up a few times. The chain couples TRBV19 to TRBJ1-5; tentative D call: TRBD1 (5 bases). Trimming removed 5 bases at V and 2 bases at J, with 19 bases between. Germline-derived CDR1 and CDR2 are LNHDA and SQIVND (reference sequence). This CDR3 contains 17 residues. The CDR3, as DNA: TGTGCCAGTAGTTCACCCCCAGCAGGGCTGGGCAATCAGCCCCAGCATTTT. Translated: CASSSPPAGLGNQPQHF.

This clonotype was found many times. The rearrangement uses TRBV28 and TRBJ1-6; D remains unclear. Trimming took off 6 bases at V and 4 bases at J, with 13 bases between the two ends. Germline-derived CDR1 and CDR2 are MDHEN and SYDVKM. The CDR3 contains 15 residues. The chain's CDR3 is CASSTRTEYNSPLHF. CDR3 in DNA: TGTGCCAGCAGCACACGGACGGAATATAATTCACCCCTCCACTTT.